This T cell receptor beta chain was retrieved from a study of cytomegalovirus exposure and HLA in healthy donors. On the study more broadly: Previous work identified 100 million or so unique TCR beta sequences from approximately 190 million T cells. Early release data held 85 million or so unique TCRs from HLA-typed donors.

Trimming removed 5 bases from V and 5 bases from J; junction bases left unmatched: 4. Germline loops: CDR1 SGHTS, CDR2 YDEGEE. The CDR3 is 13 residues long. A few counts support this clone. Antigen: not known. Study outcomes and limitations: Based on reports, TCR beta sequences accurately predicted HLA-A and HLA-B alleles for most subjects.

60 Vbeta and 13 Jbeta primers were used in PCR. The method was immunoSEQ multiplex PCR; TCRdb's version includes in-frame clones alone and lacks a portion of them. The top ten clones hold approximately 2% of a sample with around 160,000 clones, 80% to 85% of them seen once. The chain links TRBV5-8 to TRBJ1-1; 9 bases match TRBD1. The sample comprised PBMCs. This receptor was taken from a human donor in good health. CDR3 bases: TGTGCCAGCAGGGACAGGGGTCGGACTGAAGCTTTCTTT. Encoded protein: CASRDRGRTEAFF. Full variable domain (remainder filled in from reference TRBV5-8 and TRBJ1-1): EAGVTQSPTHLIKTRGQQATLRCSPISGHTSVYWYQQALGLGLQFLLWYDEGEERNRGNFPPRFSGRQFPNYSSELNVNALELEDSALYLCASRDRGRTEAFFGQGTRLTVV.